The 28 T cell receptor beta chains below all came from one sample that was sequenced in a study of cytomegalovirus exposure and HLA in healthy donors. With 60 Vbeta and 13 Jbeta primers, the PCR was carried out. TCRdb keeps only in-frame clones here, not all; method: immunoSEQ multiplex PCR. Of under 200,000 clones in the sample, 75% were seen once. Input material: PBMCs. The receptors here all came from a male donor in good health and CMV-seronegative.

This clone showed up just a few times. This sequence joins TRBV5-4 and TRBJ2-1; possibly TRBD2 for D (6 bases). CDR3 length equals 16 residues. The V end was cut by 3 bases, the J end by 2 bases, with 15 bases between. Germline V gene data show CDR1 as SGHNT and CDR2 as YYREEE (reference sequence). This CDR3 reads CASSYLSGKTYNEQFF. CDR3 DNA: TGTGCCAGCAGCTATCTTAGCGGCAAGACCTACAATGAGCAGTTCTTC.

The chain carries TRBV10-3 and TRBJ1-1, with 11 bases that match TRBD1. This CDR3 has 14 residues. Germline V gene sequence: CDR1 ENHRY, CDR2 SYGVKD. Unmatched junction bases numbered 6, after V lost 2 bases and J lost 10 bases. The CDR3 reads CAISEGRDRGTAFF. The CDR3 DNA is TGTGCCATCAGTGAGGGTCGGGACAGGGGGACAGCTTTCTTT.

This chain links TRBV7-6 with TRBJ2-5; 8 positions match TRBD1. The length of the CDR3 is 15 residues. Germline lookup yields CDR1 SGHVS and CDR2 FNYEAQ. Germline trimming cut 5 bases from V and 5 bases from J; bases unmatched to any gene: 10. This CDR3 reads CASSPRTGTGETQYF. The CDR3 DNA reads as TGTGCCAGCAGCCCTCGGACAGGGACCGGGGAGACCCAGTACTTC.

This clone has more than one count but fewer than ten. The V gene is TRBV7-8, the J gene TRBJ1-4; 10 bases agree with TRBD1. The germline gives CDR1 SGHVS, CDR2 FQNEAQ. This CDR3 region has 17 residues. J lost 5 bases, V lost 5 bases, and 11 bases had no gene match. The CDR3 here is CASSIRDRGGQNEKLFF. The CDR3 DNA sequence: TGTGCCAGCAGCATCCGGGACAGGGGAGGACAGAATGAAAAACTGTTTTTT.

Worth noting for this clone: Within the sample, other DNA sequences also encode this same CDR3. This chain links TRBV6-5 with TRBJ1-2, with a weak D call TRBD1 (5 bases). Germline V gives CDR1 MNHEY, CDR2 SVGAGI. This CDR3 spans 11 amino acids. V lost 3 bases and J 8 bases, leaving 7 bases between the germline ends. DNA for the CDR3: TGTGCCAGCAGTTATAGGGGCGGCTACACCTTC. The encoded protein is CASSYRGGYTF.

The chain couples TRBV7-9 to TRBJ2-1; 8 nucleotides align to TRBD2. Germline trimming cut 8 bases from V and 0 bases from J; bases unmatched to any gene: 6. Germline CDR1 SEHNR, CDR2 FQNEAQ (reference sequence). CDR3 length: 15 amino acids. The DNA for the CDR3 is TGTGCCAGCTCCGGGGGGGAAACCTCCTACAATGAGCAGTTCTTC. Translated: CASSGGETSYNEQFF.

The chain couples TRBV12-5 to TRBJ1-3, with unresolved D. This CDR3 spans 14 amino acids. Germline-derived CDR1 and CDR2 are LGHNT and FRNRAP. V was clipped by 8 bases and J by 6 bases, with 17 bases between them. As DNA, the CDR3 is TGTGCTAGTTACCCCGGAGGGTCGGCAAACACCATATATTTT. Residues: CASYPGGSANTIYF.

This chain joins TRBV6-6 and TRBJ1-1; the match to TRBD1 covers 7 bases. Germline CDR1 reads MNHNY; CDR2 reads SVGAGI (reference sequence). The trim removed 4 bases at V and 5 bases at J, leaving 7 bases unmatched. The CDR3 runs to 14 residues. The CDR3 DNA is TGTGCCAGCAGTTCCGGCCAGGGGGGTACTGAAGCTTTCTTT. It translates to CASSSGQGGTEAFF.

The V call is TRBV7-2, the J call TRBJ2-2; D is possibly TRBD2 (5 bases). V lost 1 base, J lost 3 bases, and 6 bases lay in between. The length of the CDR3 is 14 residues. Per germline, CDR1 SGHTA and CDR2 FQGNSA. The CDR3 nucleotides read TGTGCCAGCAGCTTAGGAGGGTACACCGGGGAGCTGTTTTTT. Translated: CASSLGGYTGELFF.

This clone was seen a few times. The CDR3, as DNA: TGTGCCAGCAGCCCACGATCGGGACTAGTGAGTTACAATGAGCAGTTCTTC. Translation gives CASSPRSGLVSYNEQFF. This sequence joins TRBV7-8 and TRBJ2-1, with TRBD2 matching over 8 bases. V was pared by 5 bases and J by 4 bases, with 13 bases of the junction left unmatched. The germline V gene encodes CDR1 SGHVS and CDR2 FQNEAQ. The CDR3 runs 17 residues.

The rearrangement links TRBV2 to TRBJ2-7; TRBD1 aligns across 8 bases. CDR3 length equals 14 residues. The junction had 4 bases not matched to a gene; V was cut back by 6 bases and J by 0 bases. CDR1 SNHLY and CDR2 FYNNEI come from the germline V gene. The CDR3 loop reads CASRDRGSSYEQYF. The CDR3 region has the DNA TGTGCCAGCAGAGACAGGGGCAGCTCCTACGAGCAGTACTTC.

The rearrangement uses TRBV29-1 and TRBJ1-1; TRBD1 agrees at 12 bases. CDR3 length equals 15 residues. J gave up 5 bases and V 6 bases, and 10 bases lay outside the gene matches. Germline CDR1 SQVTM, CDR2 ANQGSEA. The CDR3 DNA is TGCAGCGTAGCCGGGACAGGGGGCCAGTGGACTGAAGCTTTCTTT. This codes for CSVAGTGGQWTEAFF.

The chain employs TRBV11-3 and TRBJ2-5, with D possibly matching TRBD2 (6 bases). V lost 1 base, J lost 5 bases, and 8 bases lay in between. Germline CDR1 SGHNT, CDR2 YENEEA. The length of the CDR3 is 13 residues. The CDR3 reads CASSLALAETQYF. CDR3 sequence (DNA): TGTGCCAGCAGCTTAGCGCTAGCGGAGACCCAGTACTTC.

The chain links TRBV2 to TRBJ1-4, with D hard to call. The germline CDR1 and CDR2 sequences are SNHLY and FYNNEI. CDR3 length: 17 amino acids. V dropped 0 bases and J dropped 5 bases, with 16 bases sitting between them. CDR3 sequence (DNA): TGTGCCAGCAGTGAAGCGAGATCCCGGGTCCGAAATGAAAAACTGTTTTTT. This sequence encodes CASSEARSRVRNEKLFF.

V and J are TRBV15 and TRBJ1-5; 7 bases align to TRBD1. Germline values: CDR1 LNHNV, CDR2 YYDKDF (reference sequence). V lost 3 bases, J lost 6 bases, and 11 bases stayed unmatched. The CDR3 covers 16 residues. DNA for the CDR3: TGTGCCACCAGCAGCGAGTGGGCAGGGGGGTCTCAGCCCCAGCATTTT. Amino acids: CATSSEWAGGSQPQHF.

This sequence joins TRBV10-3 and TRBJ1-2; D not resolved. Germline V lookup: CDR1 ENHRY, CDR2 SYGVKD. There are 12 residues in the CDR3. Trimming removed 5 bases from V and 8 bases from J, with 12 bases in between. In DNA, the CDR3 is TGTGCCATCAGTATGGCCCCCGGGGGCTACACCTTC. Amino acid sequence: CAISMAPGGYTF.

The sample holds a few counts of this clone. CDR3 in amino acids: CASSPILVQGAAGELFF. Written as DNA, the CDR3 is TGTGCCAGTAGCCCCATACTTGTACAGGGGGCGGCCGGGGAGCTGTTTTTT. This rearrangement joins TRBV19 to TRBJ2-2; 9 bases are shared with TRBD1. The CDR3 has 17 amino acids. V lost 6 bases to trimming and J lost 6 bases; unmatched junction nucleotides: 14. Per the germline V gene, CDR1 is LNHDA and CDR2 is SQIVND (reference sequence).

This clone has a single count. J is TRBJ2-7 and V is TRBV4-3; 7 bases are shared with TRBD2. The CDR3 has 15 amino acids. Germline V gene data show CDR1 as LGHNA and CDR2 as YSLEER. Trimming took 2 bases from V and 2 from J; bases not matched to a gene: 6. CDR3 sequence (DNA): TGCGCCAGCAGCCAATCTAGCGGCCTAACCTACGAGCAGTACTTC. As protein: CASSQSSGLTYEQYF.

V is TRBV28 and J is TRBJ2-4; 7 nucleotides line up with TRBD1. V shed 6 bases and J 16 bases; nucleotides not matched to a gene: 12. The CDR3 is 12 residues long. Germline loops: CDR1 MDHEN, CDR2 SYDVKM. The CDR3 protein is CASSPTPGTAYF. Here the CDR3 DNA reads TGTGCCAGCAGCCCCACACCCGGGACAGCTTACTTC.

The chain uses TRBV7-8 and TRBJ1-1; D perhaps matches TRBD1 (5 bases). Between the trimmed V and J ends, which lost 8 bases and 2 bases, there was a span of 18 bases. Germline lookup yields CDR1 SGHVS and CDR2 FQNEAQ. The CDR3 covers 15 residues. The CDR3 DNA is TGTGCCAGCGCGCGGGGGTGGGGGGGTAACACTGAAGCTTTCTTT. Its protein is CASARGWGGNTEAFF.

This sequence joins TRBV4-1 and TRBJ2-4; D is unresolved. The CDR3 length is 12 residues. CDR1 MGHRA and CDR2 YSYEKL come from the germline V gene. Trimming took off 3 bases at V and 8 bases at J, with 8 bases between the two ends. The CDR3 DNA reads TGCGCCAGCAGCCATGTACGGGACATTCAGTACTTC. Protein product: CASSHVRDIQYF.

V and J are TRBV7-3 and TRBJ2-1, with 16 bases aligning to TRBD2. Germline CDR1 is SGHTA and CDR2 is FQGTGA. With 5 bases clipped from V and 8 bases from J, the junction kept 3 bases outside the gene matches. The CDR3 has 15 residues. The CDR3 spells CASSAGTSGGDEQFF. The CDR3, as DNA: TGTGCCAGCAGCGCCGGGACTAGCGGGGGGGATGAGCAGTTCTTC.

This clone was seen a handful of times. The chain employs TRBV6-4 and TRBJ1-5; D is ambiguous. This CDR3 has 14 residues. V lost 6 bases and J lost 0, with 9 bases in between. CDR1 is MRHNA and CDR2 is SNTAGT in the germline V gene. Here the CDR3 reads CASSEEYSNQPQHF. DNA of the CDR3: TGTGCCAGCAGCGAGGAATATAGCAATCAGCCCCAGCATTTT.

The chain combines TRBV6-6 with TRBJ2-7, with 12 bases fitting TRBD1. Trimming at V came to 6 bases and at J to 6 bases, leaving 6 bases not matched to a gene. From germline, CDR1 is MNHNY and CDR2 SVGAGI (reference sequence). The CDR3 has 14 amino acids. The CDR3 nucleotides read TGTGCCAGCAGCTCCGGGACAGGGGGCGGCGAGCAGTACTTC. It encodes CASSSGTGGGEQYF.

V is TRBV18 and J is TRBJ1-1; 11 bases are a match to TRBD1. Trimming cost V 7 bases and J 0 bases; bases outside gene matches: 7. The germline V gene encodes CDR1 KGHSH and CDR2 LQKENI. The CDR3 totals 16 residues. The CDR3 nucleotides are TGTGCCAGCTTACCGGGACAGGGGGTCCTGAACACTGAAGCTTTCTTT. Residues: CASLPGQGVLNTEAFF.

As DNA, the CDR3 is TGTGCCAGTAGTCCCGGTGGGCGCAATCAGCCCCAGCATTTT. It encodes CASSPGGRNQPQHF. The rearrangement links TRBV19 to TRBJ1-5; D is unclear. This CDR3 region has 14 residues. V lost 5 bases, J lost 2 bases, and 10 bases lay in between. In germline, CDR1 is LNHDA, CDR2 SQIVND (reference sequence).

The genes are TRBV5-1 and TRBJ2-7; 10 bases align to TRBD1. The germline V gene encodes CDR1 SGHRS and CDR2 YFSETQ. This CDR3 is built from 13 residues. V lost 6 bases, J lost 5 bases, and 5 bases stayed unmatched. CDR3 amino acids: CASISGTGDEQYF. Here the CDR3 DNA reads TGCGCCAGCATTTCCGGGACAGGGGACGAGCAGTACTTC.

This clone was counted between two and nine times. In nucleotides, the CDR3 is TGCGCCAGCAGCGAGCCAGGGAGGGGACCCTACGAGCAGTACTTC. It is translated as CASSEPGRGPYEQYF. J is TRBJ2-7 and V is TRBV10-2; 7 nucleotides agree with TRBD2. From germline, CDR1 is WSHSY and CDR2 SAAADI. The CDR3 sequence is 15 residues long. Trimming removed 6 bases from V and 2 bases from J; junction bases left unmatched: 10.